This entry is about one T cell receptor beta chain. The target antigen is unknown. The sample belongs to a study of a mutant IDH1 vaccine in newly diagnosed glioma. For the study at large: Therapy received beforehand was radiotherapy, temozolomide, or both, with most patients given both.

Germline V gives CDR1 ENHRY, CDR2 SYGVKD. The CDR3 has 16 residues. J lost 3 bases, V lost 3 bases, and 7 bases had no gene match. Time point specified: week 35, safety follow-up. Vaccination used 300 ug of mutant IDH1 20-mer peptide per dose, with topical imiquimod. The patients received vaccinations eight times, in weeks 1, 3, 5, 7, 11, 15, 19 and 23. Assay used: immunoSEQ multiplex PCR; TCRdb lists only in-frame clones, some missing. There are 35,000 to 50,000 clones in the sample; about 80% occur only once, and under 6% lies in the top ten. The chain carries TRBV10-3 and TRBJ2-1, with 8 nucleotides matching TRBD1. The sequence was collected from a woman aged 45-65 years with glioma. The sample was PBMCs, taken from a glioma patient whose treatment included an IDH1 peptide vaccine. The CDR3, as DNA: TGTGCCATCAGTGATCAGGGGGCGGCTAGCTACAATGAGCAGTTCTTC. Translating gives CAISDQGAASYNEQFF.